These 19 T cell receptor beta chains were sequenced from one sample in a study of shared clonotypes between healthy human individuals. This table comes from immunoSEQ multiplex PCR, and its TCRdb copy is limited to in-frame clones, with some not included. Here the sample spans 2 million to 2.5 million clones, less than 95% being singletons. The sequenced sample consisted of naive CD4+ T cells from PBMCs. Subset in this sample: CD45RA+ positively selected. The receptors were gathered from a man in his late teens or twenties in good health. Some clones in this sample may be carry-over from other donors' samples.

The chain couples TRBV7-2 to TRBJ1-2; tentatively, D is TRBD1 (6 bases). This CDR3 contains 16 residues. Trimming took 1 base from V and 2 from J, leaving 14 bases between them. Germline V lookup: CDR1 SGHTA, CDR2 FQGNSA. Written as DNA, the CDR3 is TGTGCCAGCAGCTTAGTCGCGACAGGCGTGAACTATGGCTACACCTTC. This translates into CASSLVATGVNYGYTF.

The chain is built from TRBV9 and TRBJ1-1; D is undetermined. Trimming stripped 4 bases from V and 0 bases from J, with 10 bases between. This CDR3 has 14 residues. Germline V CDR1 and CDR2: SGDLS, YYNGEE. The CDR3 DNA is TGTGCCAGCAGCCTCCCGGGTGTGAACACTGAAGCTTTCTTT. It encodes CASSLPGVNTEAFF.

The chain couples TRBV27 to TRBJ2-3, with D tentatively TRBD1 (6 bases). With 6 bases removed from V and 3 bases from J, the gap between germline ends came to 31 bases. Per the germline V gene, CDR1 is MNHEY and CDR2 is SMNVEV (reference sequence). CDR3 length equals 20 residues. CDR3 in DNA: TGTGCCAGCAGCACGATCAGACAAAGGGAAGACAGGAGTCCTACAGATACGCAGTATTTT. Translating gives CASSTIRQREDRSPTDTQYF.

The chain is built from TRBV27 and TRBJ1-1; D uncertain. Germline-derived CDR1 and CDR2 are MNHEY and SMNVEV (reference sequence). The V end lost 4 bases, the J end lost 2 bases, and 8 bases lay between the germline ends. This CDR3 has 13 amino acids. CDR3 amino acids: CASSSSANTEAFF. The CDR3 DNA follows: TGTGCCAGCAGTTCCAGCGCTAACACTGAAGCTTTCTTT.

V gene TRBV11-2 combines with J gene TRBJ1-1, with 7 positions matching TRBD1. The junction had 5 bases not matched to a gene; V was cut back by 5 bases and J by 8 bases. CDR1 SGHAT and CDR2 FQNNGV come from the germline V gene. The CDR3 runs to 12 residues. CDR3 in amino acids: CASSGTVLEAFF. CDR3 in DNA: TGTGCCAGCAGCGGGACAGTACTCGAAGCTTTCTTT.

V is TRBV6-1 and J is TRBJ1-6; no clear D gene. There are 13 residues in the CDR3. The germline gives CDR1 MNHNS, CDR2 SASEGT. V shed 2 bases and J shed 8 bases, with 7 bases lying between them. CDR3 bases: TGTGCCAGCAGTGAATCCTGGGATTCACCCCTCCACTTT. This codes for CASSESWDSPLHF.

The chain carries TRBV5-4 and TRBJ2-5; D assignment may be TRBD1 or TRBD2 (6 bases each). Between the trimmed V and J ends, which lost 4 bases and 5 bases, there was a span of 21 bases. This CDR3 spans 16 amino acids. CDR1 is SGHNT, CDR2 YYREEE, per germline (reference sequence). This chain's CDR3 is CASSPRPGAGRETQYF. CDR3 DNA: TGTGCCAGCAGCCCCAGGCCGGGGGCAGGGCGGGAGACCCAGTACTTC.

CDR3 loop: CASSYLRNSPLHF. The CDR3 nucleotides read TGTGCCAGCAGTTACTTGCGCAATTCACCCCTCCACTTT. The rearrangement joins TRBV6-5 to TRBJ1-6; D gene ambiguous. V was pared by 1 base and J by 7 bases, with 5 bases between. This CDR3 contains 13 residues. Germline lookup yields CDR1 MNHEY and CDR2 SVGAGI.

The chain carries TRBV19 and TRBJ2-1; maybe TRBD1 (6 bases). Germline V lookup: CDR1 LNHDA, CDR2 SQIVND (reference sequence). CDR3 length: 16 amino acids. V lost 1 base and J 3 bases, leaving 13 bases between the germline ends. The CDR3 region has the DNA TGTGCCAGTAGTATAGGGCCGGGACAATTCTACAATGAGCAGTTCTTC. Amino acids: CASSIGPGQFYNEQFF. Combining the CDR3 with reference TRBV19 and TRBJ2-1 gives the whole variable domain DGGITQSPKYLFRKEGQNVTLSCEQNLNHDAMYWYRQDPGQGLRLIYYSQIVNDFQKGDIAEGYSVSREKKESFPLTVTSAQKNPTAFYLCASSIGPGQFYNEQFFGPGTRLTVL.

This rearrangement joins TRBV5-8 to TRBJ2-7; D is ambiguous. The CDR3 contains 15 residues. The germline CDR1 and CDR2 sequences are SGHTS and YDEGEE. Between the trimmed V and J ends, which lost 1 base and 5 bases, there was a span of 16 bases. CDR3 DNA sequence: TGTGCCAGCAGCTTGAAGAGGATTCGAAGGGACGAGCAGTACTTC. It encodes CASSLKRIRRDEQYF.

The chain is built from TRBV30 and TRBJ1-5, with D maybe TRBD1 (5 bases). Germline values: CDR1 GTSNPN, CDR2 SVGIG (reference sequence). Trimming took off 5 bases at V and 1 base at J, with 9 bases between the two ends. The CDR3 loop spans 13 amino acids. CDR3 sequence: CAWDRDSNQPQHF. The DNA of the CDR3 is TGTGCCTGGGACCGGGACAGCAATCAGCCCCAGCATTTT.

The chain carries TRBV7-8 and TRBJ2-5; 9 bases fit TRBD1. Germline V gives CDR1 SGHVS, CDR2 FQNEAQ. The V gene end was trimmed by 2 bases and the J gene end by 4 bases; junction bases not matched to a gene: 2. The CDR3 contains 14 residues. The CDR3 bases are TGTGCCAGCAGCTTATCGACAGGGGGAGAGACCCAGTACTTC. Its protein product is CASSLSTGGETQYF.

J is TRBJ1-2 and V is TRBV15, with TRBD1 matching 10 bases. Germline trimming cut 0 bases from V and 4 bases from J; bases unmatched to any gene: 2. This CDR3 is 15 amino acids long. Germline V lookup: CDR1 LNHNV, CDR2 YYDKDF (reference sequence). CDR3 nucleotides: TGTGCCACCAGCAGAGAAGGGACAGGGGCCTATGGCTACACCTTC. This codes for CATSREGTGAYGYTF.

The chain links TRBV10-2 to TRBJ1-1, with D perhaps matching TRBD1 (6 bases). Germline CDR1 WSHSY, CDR2 SAAADI. CDR3 size: 13 residues. The V end was cut by 6 bases, the J end by 7 bases, with 15 bases between. The CDR3 nucleotides read TGCGCCAGCAGCCGGACAGCAGCAGTTGAAGCTTTCTTT. Its translation: CASSRTAAVEAFF.

The chain has TRBV27 and TRBJ2-7; tentative D call: TRBD1 (6 bases). The CDR3 spans 14 residues. V lost 6 bases to trimming and J lost 2 bases, with 14 bases between them. Germline CDR1 reads MNHEY; CDR2 reads SMNVEV (reference sequence). The CDR3 here is CASRIRQAAYEQYF. DNA for the CDR3: TGTGCCAGCAGGATTCGACAGGCCGCCTACGAGCAGTACTTC.

The chain recombines TRBV11-2 with TRBJ2-2, with TRBD1 as a possible D gene (6 bases). Deletions cut 4 bases from V and 6 bases from J, with 12 bases between. The length of the CDR3 is 14 residues. CDR1 is SGHAT and CDR2 is FQNNGV in the germline V gene. CDR3 protein: CASSSRGGSGELFF. In DNA, the CDR3 is TGTGCCAGCAGCTCACGAGGGGGATCCGGGGAGCTGTTTTTT.

A word on this clone: Additional DNA sequences in this sample encode the identical CDR3. The chain has TRBV30 and TRBJ1-1, with 8 nucleotides matching TRBD1. V gave up 3 bases and J gave up 3 bases; unmatched junction bases: 3. Germline-derived CDR1 and CDR2 are GTSNPN and SVGIG (reference sequence). This CDR3 is 13 amino acids long. This CDR3 reads CAWSDRGDTEAFF. In DNA, the CDR3 is TGTGCCTGGAGCGACAGGGGAGACACTGAAGCTTTCTTT.

This rearrangement joins TRBV7-2 to TRBJ1-2; D gene uncertain. V lost 4 bases to trimming and J lost 5 bases, with 11 bases between them. This CDR3 contains 13 residues. Germline V CDR1 and CDR2: SGHTA, FQGNSA. The CDR3 DNA reads as TGTGCCAGCAGCTCTTACAGTCATTATGGCTACACCTTC. It is translated as CASSSYSHYGYTF.

The J gene is TRBJ2-5, the V gene TRBV7-2, with TRBD2 as a possible D gene (5 bases). From germline, CDR1 is SGHTA and CDR2 FQGNSA. V was clipped by 5 bases and J by 4 bases, with 11 bases between them. This CDR3 is 13 amino acids long. The CDR3, as DNA: TGTGCCAGCAGCGCACTAGGACGAGAGACCCAGTACTTC. Its protein is CASSALGRETQYF.